These T cell receptor beta chains were read from a single sample in a study of T cells expressing NK-cell markers. TCRdb re-called the 5' RACE reads; every CDR3 protein appears as one record, without DNA. The sample holds under 600,000 distinct CDR3 sequences. Source material: blood T cells: a sorted CD56 or NKG2C T cell subset, CD4+ or CD8+ T cells, or bulk PBMC T cells (not recorded which). All receptors come from a woman in her 50s in good health. The CDR3 runs from the conserved cysteine through the conserved F or W.

v_call,j_call,cdr3_aa
TRBV20-1,TRBJ2-1,CSARPGQGANEQFF
TRBV5-6,TRBJ2-5,CASSGTGGETQYF
TRBV20-1,TRBJ2-7,CSARTGTRPREQYF
TRBV29-1,TRBJ2-1,CSVEGGTRAFGEQFF
TRBV11-2,TRBJ1-1,CASSLRPGQLNTEAFF
TRBV27,TRBJ2-7,CASSRELAGLGEQYF
TRBV12-3/TRBV12-4,TRBJ1-4,CASSLGNEKLFF
TRBV9,TRBJ2-3,CASSVVAVGQGPTDTQYF
TRBV3-1,TRBJ1-2,CASSLGTFANYGYTF
TRBV10-3,TRBJ2-5,CAISEYRETQYF
TRBV6-1,TRBJ2-7,CASALGGVAYEQYF
TRBV20-1,TRBJ2-6,CSARGLEDGANVLTF
TRBV2,TRBJ1-2,CASSSSGTGSGYTF
TRBV5-1,TRBJ2-7,CASSPSGRVPWEQYF
TRBV10-1,TRBJ2-2,CASSEPDDQLTGELFF
TRBV12-3/TRBV12-4,TRBJ1-1,CASSFGTGPNTEAFF
TRBV18,TRBJ2-7,CASSPRQGRVRYEQYF
TRBV5-1,TRBJ2-1,CASSSVNYEQFF
TRBV10-3,TRBJ1-1,CAAHRDTNTEAFF
TRBV11-3,TRBJ2-2,CASSPIAGGVTGELFF
TRBV5-1,TRBJ2-5,CASRFSGNPQETQYF
TRBV20-1,TRBJ2-1,CSARDETTGNEQFF
TRBV3-1,TRBJ2-1,CASSQGLAGGPMNEQFF
TRBV3-1,TRBJ1-2,CASSHQPTDVASNYGYTF
TRBV7-3,TRBJ2-7,CASSFDSTSGRVYEQYF
TRBV7-9,TRBJ2-1,CASSLDPTISWGNEQFF
TRBV7-3,TRBJ1-1,CASSPLRGTRTEAFF
TRBV12-3/TRBV12-4,TRBJ2-2,CASSFRGLGTGELFF
TRBV3-1,TRBJ2-5,CASSHQGQVAYF
TRBV5-1,TRBJ2-5,CASSERDSQETQYF
TRBV11-3,TRBJ2-3,CASSLDLFAVDPDTQYF
TRBV7-6,TRBJ2-1,CASSLGDNPYNEQFF
TRBV12-3/TRBV12-4,TRBJ1-5,CASSLQGMAGYSNQPQHF
TRBV7-8,TRBJ2-2,CASSQKARGVNTGELFF